This T cell receptor beta chain originates from a study of blood T cell repertoires in COVID-19. Only in-frame clones appear in the TCRdb table, and some are missing; sequencing was by immunoSEQ multiplex PCR. This table holds approximately 260,000 clones, approximately 90% found once. The sequence was obtained from a woman aged 40 to 50 with acute or convalescent COVID-19. Sample: peripheral blood.

As DNA, the CDR3 is TGTGCCAGCAGTGATCGGACAGTTAACTATGGCTACACCTTC. This encodes CASSDRTVNYGYTF. J is TRBJ1-2 and V is TRBV2; D might be TRBD1 (6 bases). Germline V gene data show CDR1 as SNHLY and CDR2 as FYNNEI. The CDR3 has 14 residues. V was pared by 3 bases and J by 1 base, with 9 bases between.